This TCR beta chain emerged from a study of memory CD4+ T cells and cytomegalovirus serostatus. Study context: Of the healthy Belgian adults, roughly ten were CMV seropositive and 24 seronegative.

CDR1 is LGHNA and CDR2 is YSLEER in the germline V gene. The CDR3 totals 15 residues. Between the trimmed V and J ends, which lost 1 base and 2 bases, there was a span of 9 bases. Comment on this clone: Antigen unknown.

General study points: Suggested: most of the CMV-linked TCR signature lies in CD4+ memory cells.

The sort gate was single viable CD3+CD4+CD8-CD45RO+ cells for memory CD4+ T cells. Donors' CMV status reflects serum IgG against pp150, pp28, p38, p52. Sequenced by immunoSEQ multiplex PCR; TCRdb stores in-frame clones only, minus some. The table lists about 58,000 clones, roughly 84% of them singletons. The chain joins TRBV4-3 to TRBJ1-3; D might be TRBD1 (5 bases). The sequencing input was memory CD4+ T cells from blood. This receptor was obtained from an adult in good health and CMV-seronegative. Some clones in this sample may be carry-over from other donors' samples. CDR3 residues: CASSQGAGAGNTIYF. Written as DNA, the CDR3 is TGCGCCAGCAGCCAAGGGGCGGGGGCTGGAAACACCATATATTTT.